This T cell receptor beta chain was profiled in a study of CD8 T cells in ankylosing spondylitis. The study's findings and limits: It was reported that disease-linked clones were significantly enriched in matched ankylosing spondylitis synovial fluid. Characteristic of ankylosing spondylitis blood, it appeared, was a TCR beta motif comprising about eight highly homologous variants.

With molecular barcodes, quantitative 5'-RACE was used to make the TCR beta libraries. Using its own MiXCR run on the 5' RACE reads, TCRdb lists one record per CDR3 protein. The sample has 650,000 to 800,000 distinct CDR3 sequences; roughly 19% are singletons. In germline, CDR1 is SEHNR, CDR2 FQNEAQ (reference sequence). The V end lost 1 base, the J end lost 0 bases, and 11 bases lay between the germline ends. The CDR3 spans 16 residues. This clonotype was counted only a few times. Its antigen is undetermined. This rearrangement joins TRBV7-9 to TRBJ2-3; the D gene is possibly TRBD2 (6 bases). This receptor was taken from a male donor with ankylosing spondylitis. Sequencing used blood, either unsorted or a sorted T cell fraction (not recorded which). CDR3 sequence reads: CASSLGEATSTDTQYF. The CDR3 DNA reads as TGTGCCAGCAGCTTAGGGGAGGCGACTAGCACAGATACGCAGTATTTT.